These T cell receptor beta chains were read from a single sample in a study of OX40 agonist ivuxolimab in advanced cancers. Sequencing was performed with immunoSEQ multiplex PCR; in TCRdb, only in-frame clones are kept and a portion is missing. In the table there are approximately 15,000 clones, about 89% of which are singletons. The source material was CD4+ or CD8+ T cells sorted from blood, sampled in a trial of the OX40 agonist ivuxolimab. These receptors all come from an adult with an advanced solid tumor such as melanoma, head and neck, liver or kidney cancer. Each CDR3 is given with its conserved first and last residue. A D gene is named only where the DNA matches it firmly. Some rows mark clone size as missing; the rest say once, few, many or name a class of expanded clone.

J gene	D gene	clone size	V gene	CDR3 protein
TRBJ2-1	TRBD1	large	TRBV9	CASSGTGEYNEQFF
TRBJ2-5	NA	NA	TRBV21-1	CASTPGEQETQYF
TRBJ2-3	TRBD2	NA	TRBV11-2	CASSGIGLAGGTDTQYF
TRBJ2-3	NA	NA	TRBV7-9	CASSLVGDTQYF
TRBJ2-2	NA	NA	TRBV25-1	CASSGLAGGTGELFF
TRBJ1-2	NA	NA	TRBV2	CASSDAAADGYTF
TRBJ2-3	TRBD2	NA	TRBV7-3	CASSPGTSGRSGFLSDTQYF
TRBJ1-1	NA	NA	TRBV29-1	CSVPRNTEAFF
TRBJ1-6	NA	NA	TRBV27	CASSPIGGSNSPLHF
TRBJ2-1	NA	NA	TRBV6-5	CASSYWGTPLDEQFF
TRBJ2-2	NA	NA	TRBV4-1	CASSHSRPGFVGELFF
TRBJ2-5	TRBD2	NA	TRBV15	CATSRDRRLADQETQYF
TRBJ2-7	NA	NA	TRBV2	CASSEVWGLGYEQYF
TRBJ2-6	NA	NA	TRBV7-3	CASSSLERSGANVLTF
TRBJ2-7	NA	NA	TRBV4-3	CASSQIGPSYEQYF